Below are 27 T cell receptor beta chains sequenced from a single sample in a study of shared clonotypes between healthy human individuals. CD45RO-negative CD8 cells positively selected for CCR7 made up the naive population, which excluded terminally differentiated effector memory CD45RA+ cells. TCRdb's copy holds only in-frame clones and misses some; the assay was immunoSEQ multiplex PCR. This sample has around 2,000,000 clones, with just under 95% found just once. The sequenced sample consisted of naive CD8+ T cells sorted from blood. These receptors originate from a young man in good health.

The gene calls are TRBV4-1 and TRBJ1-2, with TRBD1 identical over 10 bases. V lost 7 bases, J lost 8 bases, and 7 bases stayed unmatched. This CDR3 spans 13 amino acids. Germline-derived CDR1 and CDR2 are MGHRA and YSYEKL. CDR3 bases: TGCGCCAGCAATAGAGGGACAGGGGAAGGCTACACCTTC. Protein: CASNRGTGEGYTF.

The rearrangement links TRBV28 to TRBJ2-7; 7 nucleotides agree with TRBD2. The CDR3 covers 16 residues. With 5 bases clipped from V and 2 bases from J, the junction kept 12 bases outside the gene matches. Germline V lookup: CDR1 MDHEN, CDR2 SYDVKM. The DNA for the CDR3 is TGTGCCAGCAGTCCACTCCGGGAGGCCAGGACCTACGAGCAGTACTTC. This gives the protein CASSPLREARTYEQYF.

In DNA form, the CDR3 reads TGTGCCAGCAGTCCCGGGACAACCTATGGCTACACCTTC. This encodes CASSPGTTYGYTF. This chain connects TRBV27 to TRBJ1-2; tentatively, D is TRBD1 (6 bases). The CDR3 runs to 13 residues. Germline CDR1 reads MNHEY; CDR2 reads SMNVEV (reference sequence). The V end lost 5 bases, the J end lost 4 bases, and 11 bases lay between the germline ends.

The chain's CDR3 is CASSPFGAGEGGELFF. CDR3 nucleotide sequence: TGTGCCAGCTCACCATTCGGAGCGGGAGAAGGCGGGGAGCTGTTTTTT. The chain links TRBV18 to TRBJ2-2; 8 bases fit TRBD2. The germline V gene has CDR1 KGHSH and CDR2 LQKENI. With 2 bases clipped from V and 7 bases from J, the junction kept 9 bases outside the gene matches. The CDR3 runs to 16 residues.

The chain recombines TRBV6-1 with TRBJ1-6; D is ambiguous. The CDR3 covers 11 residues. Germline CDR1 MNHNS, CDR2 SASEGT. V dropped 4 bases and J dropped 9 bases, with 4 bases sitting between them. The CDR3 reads CASSGGSPLHF. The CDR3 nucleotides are TGTGCCAGCAGTGGTGGTTCACCCCTCCACTTT.

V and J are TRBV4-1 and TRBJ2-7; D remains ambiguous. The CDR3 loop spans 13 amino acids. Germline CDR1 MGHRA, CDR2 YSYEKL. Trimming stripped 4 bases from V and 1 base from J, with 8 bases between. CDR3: CASSRATSYEQYF. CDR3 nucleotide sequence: TGCGCCAGCAGCCGGGCAACGTCCTACGAGCAGTACTTC.

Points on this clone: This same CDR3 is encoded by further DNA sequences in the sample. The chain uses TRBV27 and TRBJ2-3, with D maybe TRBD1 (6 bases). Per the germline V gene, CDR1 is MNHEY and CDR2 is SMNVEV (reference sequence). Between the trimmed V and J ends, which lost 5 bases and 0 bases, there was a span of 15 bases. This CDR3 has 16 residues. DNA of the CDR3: TGTGCCAGCAGTCCTTCAGCAGGGGAGAGCACAGATACGCAGTATTTT. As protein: CASSPSAGESTDTQYF.

DNA of the CDR3: TGTGCCACCCGGGACAGGGACCAAGAGACCCAGTACTTC. Amino acid sequence: CATRDRDQETQYF. This chain uses TRBV5-6 with TRBJ2-5; 9 bases fit TRBD1. J was trimmed by 0 bases and V by 9 bases; bases with no gene match: 3. Germline assignment: CDR1 SGHDT and CDR2 YYEEEE. This CDR3 region has 13 residues.

Written as DNA, the CDR3 is TGTGCCAGCAGCTTATCGGTCAGAAAAAACCTAAATGAAAAACTGTTTTTT. Its translation is CASSLSVRKNLNEKLFF. The rearrangement links TRBV7-2 to TRBJ1-4; D is uncertain. This CDR3 has 17 residues. Per germline, CDR1 SGHTA and CDR2 FQGNSA. V gave up 2 bases and J gave up 5 bases, with 18 bases separating them.

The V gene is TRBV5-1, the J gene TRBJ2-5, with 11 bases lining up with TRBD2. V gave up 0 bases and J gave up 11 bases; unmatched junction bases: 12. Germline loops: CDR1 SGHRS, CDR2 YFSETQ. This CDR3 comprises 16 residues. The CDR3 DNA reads TGCGCCAGCAGCTTGGATAGACTAGCGGGGCCGAGCGCTCAGTACTTC. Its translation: CASSLDRLAGPSAQYF.

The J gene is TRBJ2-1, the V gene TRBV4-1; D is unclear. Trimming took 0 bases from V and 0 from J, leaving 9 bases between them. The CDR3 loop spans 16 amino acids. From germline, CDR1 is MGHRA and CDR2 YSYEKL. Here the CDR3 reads CASSQDRTSSYNEQFF. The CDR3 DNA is TGCGCCAGCAGCCAAGATCGGACCAGCTCCTACAATGAGCAGTTCTTC.

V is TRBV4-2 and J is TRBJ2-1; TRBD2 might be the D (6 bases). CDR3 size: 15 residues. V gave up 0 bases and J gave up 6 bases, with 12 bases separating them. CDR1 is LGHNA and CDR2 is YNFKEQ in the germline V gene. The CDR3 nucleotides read TGTGCCAGCAGCCAAGAGACTAGTATGGGCAATGAGCAGTTCTTC. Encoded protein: CASSQETSMGNEQFF.

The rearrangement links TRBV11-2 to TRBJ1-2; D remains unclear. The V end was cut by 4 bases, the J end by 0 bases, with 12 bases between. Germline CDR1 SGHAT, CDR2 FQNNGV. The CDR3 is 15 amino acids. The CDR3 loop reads CASSSLAAANYGYTF. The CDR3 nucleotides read TGTGCCAGCAGCTCTTTGGCTGCCGCTAACTATGGCTACACCTTC.

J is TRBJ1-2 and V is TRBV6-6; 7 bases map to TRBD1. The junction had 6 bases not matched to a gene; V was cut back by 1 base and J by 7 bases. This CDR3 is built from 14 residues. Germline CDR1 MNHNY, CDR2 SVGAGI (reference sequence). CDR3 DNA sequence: TGTGCCAGCAGTTACTTGGAGGGGGCGCTTGGCTACACCTTC. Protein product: CASSYLEGALGYTF.

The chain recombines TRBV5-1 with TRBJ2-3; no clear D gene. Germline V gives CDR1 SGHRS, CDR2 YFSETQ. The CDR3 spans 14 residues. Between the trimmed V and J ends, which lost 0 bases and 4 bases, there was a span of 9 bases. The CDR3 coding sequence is TGCGCCAGCAGCTTGGAAGTGTTCGCAGATACGCAGTATTTT. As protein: CASSLEVFADTQYF.

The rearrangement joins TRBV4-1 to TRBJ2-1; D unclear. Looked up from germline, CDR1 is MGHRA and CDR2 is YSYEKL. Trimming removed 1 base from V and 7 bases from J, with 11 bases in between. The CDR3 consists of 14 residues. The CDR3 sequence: CASSQVHSPNEQFF. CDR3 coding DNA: TGCGCCAGCAGCCAAGTACACAGTCCGAATGAGCAGTTCTTC.

CDR3 protein: CASSPANLGTLYEQYF. The CDR3 region has the DNA TGTGCCAGCAGCCCAGCAAATCTGGGGACACTCTACGAGCAGTACTTC. The chain carries TRBV14 and TRBJ2-7; possibly TRBD1 for D (6 bases). This CDR3 region has 16 residues. Germline assignment: CDR1 SGHDN and CDR2 FVKESK. Trimming left V 4 bases short and J 3 bases short, with 19 bases between.

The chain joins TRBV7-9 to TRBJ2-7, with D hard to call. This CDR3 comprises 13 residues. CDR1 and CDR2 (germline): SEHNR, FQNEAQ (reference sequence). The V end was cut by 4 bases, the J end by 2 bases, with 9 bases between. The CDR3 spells CASSSEATYEQYF. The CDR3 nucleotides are TGTGCCAGCAGCTCCGAAGCAACCTACGAGCAGTACTTC. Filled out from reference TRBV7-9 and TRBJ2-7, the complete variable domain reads DTGVSQNPRHKITKRGQNVTFRCDPISEHNRLYWYRQTLGQGPEFLTYFQNEAQLEKSRLLSDRFSAERPKGSFSTLEIQRTEQGDSAMYLCASSSEATYEQYFGPGTRLTVT.

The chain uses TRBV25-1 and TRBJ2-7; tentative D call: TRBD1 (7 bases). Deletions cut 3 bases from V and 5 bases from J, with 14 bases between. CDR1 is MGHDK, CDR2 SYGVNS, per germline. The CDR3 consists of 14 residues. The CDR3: CASSERAGGNEQYF. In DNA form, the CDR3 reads TGTGCCAGCAGTGAGAGGGCAGGGGGGAACGAGCAGTACTTC.

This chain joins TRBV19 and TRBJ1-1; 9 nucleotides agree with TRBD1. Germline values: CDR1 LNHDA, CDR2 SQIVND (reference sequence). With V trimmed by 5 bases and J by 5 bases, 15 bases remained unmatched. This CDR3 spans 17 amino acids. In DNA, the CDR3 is TGTGCCAGTAGTCCATGGACAGGGGATTATCATGGGACTGAAGCTTTCTTT. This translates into CASSPWTGDYHGTEAFF.

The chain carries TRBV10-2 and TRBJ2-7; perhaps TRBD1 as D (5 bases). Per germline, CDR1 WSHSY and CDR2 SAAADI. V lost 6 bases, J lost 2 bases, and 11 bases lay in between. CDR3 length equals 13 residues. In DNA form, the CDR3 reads TGCGCCAGCAGGGTAGGGGCCGCCTACGAGCAGTACTTC. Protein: CASRVGAAYEQYF.

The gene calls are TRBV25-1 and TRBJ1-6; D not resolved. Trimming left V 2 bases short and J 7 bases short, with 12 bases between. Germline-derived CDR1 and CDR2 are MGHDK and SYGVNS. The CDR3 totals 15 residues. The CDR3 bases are TGTGCCAGCAGTGAAGGGGTAACGGTAAATTCACCCCTCCACTTT. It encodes CASSEGVTVNSPLHF.

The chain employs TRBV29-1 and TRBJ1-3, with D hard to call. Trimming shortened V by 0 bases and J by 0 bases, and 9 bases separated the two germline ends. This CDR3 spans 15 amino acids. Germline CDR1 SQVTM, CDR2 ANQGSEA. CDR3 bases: TGCAGCGTTGAAGATCGGAGGAGCTCTGGAAACACCATATATTTT. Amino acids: CSVEDRRSSGNTIYF.

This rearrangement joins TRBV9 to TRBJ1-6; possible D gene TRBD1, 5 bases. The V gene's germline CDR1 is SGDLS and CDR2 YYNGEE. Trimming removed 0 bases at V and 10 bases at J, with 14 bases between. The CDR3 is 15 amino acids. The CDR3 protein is CASSVDWGSGSPLHF. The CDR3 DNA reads TGTGCCAGCAGCGTAGATTGGGGGTCGGGATCACCCCTCCACTTT.

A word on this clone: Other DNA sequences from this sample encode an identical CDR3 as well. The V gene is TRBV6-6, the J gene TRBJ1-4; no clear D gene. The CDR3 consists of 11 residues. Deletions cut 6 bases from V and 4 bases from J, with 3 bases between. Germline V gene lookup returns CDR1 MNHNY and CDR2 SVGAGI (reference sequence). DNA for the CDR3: TGTGCCAGCAGCCTTAATGAAAAACTGTTTTTT. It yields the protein CASSLNEKLFF.

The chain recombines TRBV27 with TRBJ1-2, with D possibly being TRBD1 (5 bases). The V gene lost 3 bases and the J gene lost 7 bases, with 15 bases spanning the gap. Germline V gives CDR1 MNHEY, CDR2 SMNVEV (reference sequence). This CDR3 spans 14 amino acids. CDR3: CASSFTGSRFGYTF. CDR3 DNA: TGTGCCAGCAGTTTCACAGGTTCCCGGTTTGGCTACACCTTC.

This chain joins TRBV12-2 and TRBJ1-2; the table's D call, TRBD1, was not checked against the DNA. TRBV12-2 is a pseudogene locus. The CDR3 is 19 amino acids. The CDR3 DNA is TGTGCAAGTCGCTTCCTGGTGGGGGACAGGGGTCCCGGTAACTATGGCTACACCTTC. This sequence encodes CASRFLVGDRGPGNYGYTF.